This passage covers 23 T cell receptor beta chains from one sample sequenced in a study of response to subunit inactivated influenza vaccine. One entry per CDR3 protein results from TCRdb running MiXCR on the RT-PCR reads. The data contain about 540,000 distinct CDR3 sequences, under 30% of them singletons. In addition, the sample was reused for a study of T cells expressing NK-cell markers. That study reports: 5'RACE template switching with UMIs produced the TCR beta cDNA.

The source was CD4+ T cells sorted from PBMCs, collected less than 13 days after vaccination. The receptors here all came from a man aged 50 to 60 who received an inactivated influenza vaccine.

This clonotype has only a few counts. This sequence joins TRBV29-1 and TRBJ1-2; unclear D gene. V lost 1 base to trimming and J lost 8 bases, with 17 bases between them. The CDR3 spans 14 residues. CDR1 and CDR2 (germline): SQVTM, ANQGSEA. Here the CDR3 DNA reads TGCAGCGTTGAAGCCGACGCGGGATCTAAGGGCTACACCTTC. Translated: CSVEADAGSKGYTF.

This clonotype was counted between two and nine times. The V gene is TRBV18, the J gene TRBJ1-6, with D possibly matching TRBD1 (5 bases). Per the germline V gene, CDR1 is KGHSH and CDR2 is LQKENI. The CDR3 has 15 amino acids. Trimming left V 4 bases short and J 7 bases short, with 14 bases between. The CDR3 coding sequence is TGTGCCAGCTCACGGGCTGGGGGTAGCAATTCACCCCTCCACTTT. This sequence encodes CASSRAGGSNSPLHF.

The V call is TRBV3-1, the J call TRBJ1-2; 11 bases map to TRBD1. CDR1 and CDR2 from the germline V gene are LGHDT and YNNKEL (reference sequence). The V gene end was trimmed by 4 bases and the J gene end by 4 bases; junction bases not matched to a gene: 5. CDR3 length: 15 amino acids. The CDR3 DNA reads as TGTGCCAGCAGCCTTGGACAGGGGGCGGGCTATGGCTACACCTTC. It specifies CASSLGQGAGYGYTF.

The V and J genes are TRBV5-1 and TRBJ2-2, with D perhaps matching TRBD1 (7 bases). The CDR3 consists of 14 residues. Germline V gene sequence: CDR1 SGHRS, CDR2 YFSETQ. Trimming took off 7 bases at V and 0 bases at J, with 10 bases between the two ends. The CDR3 loop reads CASRGTANTGELFF. In nucleotides, the CDR3 is TGCGCCAGCCGGGGGACAGCGAACACCGGGGAGCTGTTTTTT.

CDR3 sequence (DNA): TGTGCCAGCAGTTACTCTGTCCTAGCGGGGATATTGTACTTC. Its protein is CASSYSVLAGILYF. The J gene is TRBJ2-7, the V gene TRBV6-2 or TRBV6-3; the match to TRBD2 covers 9 bases. V was pared by 0 bases and J by 12 bases, with 9 bases of the junction left unmatched. The germline gives CDR1 MNHEY, CDR2 SVGEGT. The CDR3 is made up of 14 amino acids.

This chain joins TRBV10-3 and TRBJ1-5; D call uncertain. The CDR3 spans 13 residues. Deletions cut 6 bases from V and 1 base from J, with 7 bases between. In germline, CDR1 is ENHRY, CDR2 SYGVKD. The CDR3 DNA reads TGTGCCATCAGCCAGGACAGCAATCAGCCCCAGCATTTT. It encodes CAISQDSNQPQHF.

The chain couples TRBV19 to TRBJ2-3; no reliable D call. The V gene's germline CDR1 is LNHDA and CDR2 SQIVND (reference sequence). The CDR3 covers 12 residues. V was clipped by 0 bases and J by 10 bases, with 8 bases between them. In DNA form, the CDR3 reads TGTGCCAGTAGTATAGAAAGGCAGTCGCAGTATTTT. Amino acid sequence: CASSIERQSQYF.

This clonotype was counted a few times. This chain joins TRBV27 and TRBJ1-1, with a possible D match to TRBD1 (5 bases). This CDR3 spans 18 amino acids. V was pared by 3 bases and J by 1 base, with 21 bases between. Germline V gives CDR1 MNHEY, CDR2 SMNVEV (reference sequence). DNA for the CDR3: TGTGCCAGCAGTTTCGGACCGGGGGACCCGCTGAGGAACACTGAAGCTTTCTTT. It translates to CASSFGPGDPLRNTEAFF.

This clonotype was seen repeatedly, ten times or more. The CDR3 bases are TGTGCCAGCAGCCCCGACACGAGGGCTGGCTACACCTTC. Its translation: CASSPDTRAGYTF. The chain uses TRBV7-9 and TRBJ1-2; D call uncertain. The V gene's germline CDR1 is SEHNR and CDR2 FQNEAQ (reference sequence). With 5 bases removed from V and 7 bases from J, the gap between germline ends came to 14 bases. This CDR3 is built from 13 residues.

The chain couples TRBV7-8 to TRBJ2-3, with D perhaps matching TRBD2 (7 bases). The ends were cut back, 5 bases at V and 5 bases at J, with 20 bases in the middle. Germline values: CDR1 SGHVS, CDR2 FQNEAQ. The CDR3 has 16 residues. The DNA for the CDR3 is TGTGCCAGCAGCCCATTGGGGGGGCGGGGGATAGATACGCAGTATTTT. Translation: CASSPLGGRGIDTQYF.

The CDR3 region has the DNA TGTGCCAGCAGCTCCGGGATGTTAGTGAACACTGAAGCTTTCTTT. It translates to CASSSGMLVNTEAFF. The rearrangement uses TRBV7-8 and TRBJ1-1; D gene uncertain. CDR3 length: 15 residues. Trimming stripped 4 bases from V and 0 bases from J, with 12 bases between. CDR1 is SGHVS and CDR2 is FQNEAQ in the germline V gene.

This clonotype appeared a few times. This chain connects TRBV6-1 to TRBJ1-2; TRBD1 might be the D (6 bases). V was trimmed by 0 bases and J by 10 bases, leaving 15 bases between them. The germline gives CDR1 MNHNS, CDR2 SASEGT. The CDR3 spans 14 residues. This CDR3 is CASSEAGAGYFYTF. Here the CDR3 DNA reads TGTGCCAGCAGTGAAGCGGGGGCCGGGTACTTCTACACCTTC.

This clonotype has only a few counts. The rearrangement joins TRBV9 to TRBJ1-1; D remains ambiguous. V shed 2 bases and J shed 0 bases, with 11 bases lying between them. The CDR3 consists of 15 residues. Germline V lookup: CDR1 SGDLS, CDR2 YYNGEE. The DNA of the CDR3 is TGTGCCAGCAGCGTCACTGGCATGATGAACACTGAAGCTTTCTTT. Protein: CASSVTGMMNTEAFF.

This clonotype has just a few counts. The J gene is TRBJ1-6, the V gene TRBV5-5, with D possibly matching TRBD1 (6 bases). This CDR3 has 15 amino acids. Germline V CDR1 and CDR2: SGHKS, YYEKEE (reference sequence). V lost 2 bases to trimming and J lost 7 bases, with 13 bases between them. The CDR3 DNA reads as TGTGCCAGCAGCTTTCGGGGGGCTGAGAATTCACCCCTCCACTTT. Its protein is CASSFRGAENSPLHF.

This clonotype was detected a few times. The V gene is TRBV7-2, the J gene TRBJ2-4; D perhaps matches TRBD2 (6 bases). V lost 0 bases, J lost 6 bases, and 9 bases lay in between. CDR1 is SGHTA and CDR2 is FQGNSA in the germline V gene. There are 14 residues in the CDR3. The CDR3 protein is CASSLAPAGNIQYF. The CDR3 DNA sequence: TGTGCCAGCAGCTTAGCTCCAGCGGGAAACATTCAGTACTTC.

This rearrangement joins TRBV18 to TRBJ2-4, with 7 positions matching TRBD2. This CDR3 is built from 17 residues. V was pared by 0 bases and J by 2 bases, with 7 bases of the junction left unmatched. CDR1 and CDR2 from the germline V gene are KGHSH and LQKENI. CDR3 loop: CASSPPGEGATKNIQYF. The CDR3 region has the DNA TGTGCCAGCTCACCACCGGGGGAGGGAGCCACCAAAAACATTCAGTACTTC.

The chain couples TRBV5-1 to TRBJ2-1; 10 positions agree with TRBD2. Germline V lookup: CDR1 SGHRS, CDR2 YFSETQ. The V and J ends lost 4 bases and 5 bases, in that order; junction bases with no gene match: 6. The CDR3 consists of 15 residues. Here the CDR3 DNA reads TGCGCCAGCAGCCCCAGGACTAGCGGAGACAATGAGCAGTTCTTC. Translation: CASSPRTSGDNEQFF.

In its sample, this clonotype was seen a few times. In DNA, the CDR3 is TGCGCCAGCAGCTTGGGTAACGGGGCTACCCAAGAGACCCAGTACTTC. Amino acid sequence: CASSLGNGATQETQYF. This chain connects TRBV5-1 to TRBJ2-5; D may match TRBD1 or TRBD2 (5 bases each). Germline loops: CDR1 SGHRS, CDR2 YFSETQ. The V and J ends lost 0 bases and 1 base respectively, with 13 bases between them. The CDR3 spans 16 residues. The full variable domain, rest sourced from reference TRBV5-1 and TRBJ2-5, is KAGVTQTPRYLIKTRGQQVTLSCSPISGHRSVSWYQQTPGQGLQFLFEYFSETQRNKGNFPGRFSGRQFSNSRSEMNVSTLELGDSALYLCASSLGNGATQETQYFGPGTRLLVL.

This clonotype has just one count. V and J are TRBV13 and TRBJ2-2; D might be TRBD2 (6 bases). Trimming left V 5 bases short and J 7 bases short, with 20 bases between. Germline lookup yields CDR1 PRHDT and CDR2 FYEKMQ (reference sequence). The CDR3 has 16 amino acids. Here the CDR3 DNA reads TGTGCCAGCAGCCCATTGTCTCGACTAGTTGGCGGGGAGCTGTTTTTT. Amino acids: CASSPLSRLVGGELFF.

Many counts were recorded for this clonotype. As DNA, the CDR3 is TGCAGTGCTTCTCCTCCCACGGGGGCCTACGAGCAGTACTTC. This translates into CSASPPTGAYEQYF. The chain uses TRBV20-1 and TRBJ2-7; tentative D call: TRBD2 (6 bases). This CDR3 comprises 14 residues. Trimming took 5 bases from V and 2 from J, leaving 16 bases between them. From germline, CDR1 is DFQATT and CDR2 SNEGSKA (reference sequence).

V gene TRBV9 combines with J gene TRBJ2-5; D gene ambiguous. V lost 0 bases and J lost 4, with 16 bases in between. From germline, CDR1 is SGDLS and CDR2 YYNGEE. The CDR3 is 16 amino acids. The CDR3 coding sequence is TGTGCCAGCAGCGTAGGAGTTATCACCACTTCAGAGACCCAGTACTTC. Residues: CASSVGVITTSETQYF.

This chain links TRBV20-1 with TRBJ1-1; D gene uncertain. Germline V gene data show CDR1 as DFQATT and CDR2 as SNEGSKA (reference sequence). Deletions cut 3 bases from V and 5 bases from J, with 7 bases between. The CDR3 runs 11 residues. The CDR3 nucleotides read TGCAGTGCTAGCCCGGGGACTGAAGCTTTCTTT. It translates to CSASPGTEAFF.

There are a few counts of this clonotype. This chain links TRBV30 with TRBJ2-1, with D unclear. Germline CDR1 reads GTSNPN; CDR2 reads SVGIG (reference sequence). The CDR3 extends over 13 amino acids. Trimming took off 2 bases at V and 2 bases at J, with 7 bases between the two ends. Here the CDR3 reads CAWSRDPYNEQFF. Written as DNA, the CDR3 is TGTGCCTGGAGTAGAGATCCCTACAATGAGCAGTTCTTC. The whole variable domain, filled in from reference TRBV30 and TRBJ2-1, reads SQTIHQWPATLVQPVGSPLSLECTVEGTSNPNLYWYRQAAGRGLQLLFYSVGIGQISSEVPQNLSASRPQDRQFILSSKKLLLSDSGFYLCAWSRDPYNEQFFGPGTRLTVL.